The 26 T cell receptor beta chains below were found in one sample sequenced in a study of OX40 agonist ivuxolimab in advanced cancers. Only in-frame clones appear in the TCRdb table, and some are missing; sequencing was by immunoSEQ multiplex PCR. The sample lists roughly 72,000 clones, around 85% occurring once. The material sequenced was CD4+ or CD8+ T cells sorted from blood, taken in a trial of the OX40 agonist ivuxolimab. These receptors all stem from an adult with an advanced solid tumor such as melanoma, head and neck, liver or kidney cancer.

The CDR3 sequence: CASSILTSGRGTGELFF. The CDR3 DNA sequence: TGTGCCAGTAGTATCCTGACTAGCGGGAGAGGCACCGGGGAGCTGTTTTTT. This sequence joins TRBV19 and TRBJ2-2; 12 nucleotides agree with TRBD2. The junction had 6 bases not matched to a gene; V was cut back by 3 bases and J by 4 bases. Germline V CDR1 and CDR2: LNHDA, SQIVND (reference sequence). This CDR3 is 17 amino acids long.

The J gene is TRBJ2-3, the V gene TRBV5-4; 11 nucleotides agree with TRBD2. V was pared by 3 bases and J by 0 bases, with 0 bases of the junction left unmatched. Germline loops: CDR1 SGHNT, CDR2 YYREEE (reference sequence). CDR3 length: 15 residues. This CDR3 is CASSWTSGSTDTQYF. In DNA form, the CDR3 reads TGTGCCAGCAGCTGGACTAGCGGGAGCACAGATACGCAGTATTTT.

The chain carries TRBV7-3 and TRBJ2-2; the D gene is possibly TRBD1 (5 bases). The CDR3 is 12 residues long. Germline V gene sequence: CDR1 SGHTA, CDR2 FQGTGA. The ends were cut back, 5 bases at V and 10 bases at J, with 11 bases in the middle. In DNA form, the CDR3 reads TGTGCCAGCAGCAAGGGGAATGAGGAGCTGTTTTTT. Residues: CASSKGNEELFF.

The V call is TRBV5-6, the J call TRBJ2-7; no clear D. The germline V and J ends were trimmed by 4 bases and 2 bases, with 13 bases remaining between them. Germline assignment: CDR1 SGHDT and CDR2 YYEEEE. The CDR3 contains 14 residues. In DNA form, the CDR3 reads TGTGCCAGCAGCCTAGTCGAGGCCCCCTACGAGCAGTACTTC. Translating it yields CASSLVEAPYEQYF.

In its sample, this clone was seen a few times. The rearrangement links TRBV6-1 to TRBJ2-1; 15 bases agree with TRBD2. Unmatched junction bases numbered 2, after V lost 0 bases and J lost 8 bases. This CDR3 comprises 16 residues. Looked up from germline, CDR1 is MNHNS and CDR2 is SASEGT. The CDR3 loop is CASSEAGLAGGHEQFF. As DNA, the CDR3 is TGTGCCAGCAGTGAAGCGGGACTAGCGGGGGGCCATGAGCAGTTCTTC.

The chain combines TRBV18 with TRBJ1-1; perhaps TRBD1 as D (5 bases). The germline gives CDR1 KGHSH, CDR2 LQKENI. The V gene lost 1 base and the J gene lost 0 bases, with 9 bases spanning the gap. The CDR3 consists of 15 residues. This CDR3 reads CASSPQGIMNTEAFF. The CDR3 region has the DNA TGTGCCAGCTCACCACAGGGGATAATGAACACTGAAGCTTTCTTT. Based on the CDR3 plus reference TRBV18 and TRBJ1-1, the full variable domain is NAGVMQNPRHLVRRRGQEARLRCSPMKGHSHVYWYRQLPEEGLKFMVYLQKENIIDESGMPKERFSAEFPKEGPSILRIQQVVRGDSAAYFCASSPQGIMNTEAFFGQGTRLTVV.

The rearrangement joins TRBV15 to TRBJ1-6; 9 bases line up with TRBD1. From germline, CDR1 is LNHNV and CDR2 YYDKDF (reference sequence). Trimming at V came to 1 base and at J to 10 bases, leaving 11 bases not matched to a gene. The CDR3 contains 17 residues. In nucleotides, the CDR3 is TGTGCCACCAGCAGAGTTAAACCCGGGACAGGGAAGTCACCCCTCCACTTT. This translates into CATSRVKPGTGKSPLHF. Full variable domain (outside the CDR3, taken from reference TRBV15 and TRBJ1-6): DAMVIQNPRYQVTQFGKPVTLSCSQTLNHNVMYWYQQKSSQAPKLLFHYYDKDFNNEADTPDNFQSRRPNTSFCFLDIRSPGLGDTAMYLCATSRVKPGTGKSPLHFGNGTRLTVT.

Note on this clone: A much larger clone is a single base away; this may be a read error. V gene TRBV7-3 combines with J gene TRBJ2-7; D not certain. Germline lookup yields CDR1 SGHTA and CDR2 FQGTGA. The CDR3 runs 11 residues. V lost 3 bases, J lost 3 bases, and 3 bases lay in between. The CDR3 here is CASSFLYEQYF. The CDR3 nucleotides are TGTGCCAGCAGCTTCCTCTACGAGCAGTACTTC.

The table lists this clone with many counts. The J gene is TRBJ1-3, the V gene TRBV6-5; no definite D call. Germline CDR1 MNHEY, CDR2 SVGAGI. V was clipped by 4 bases and J by 4 bases, with 11 bases between them. CDR3 length: 14 amino acids. Here the CDR3 reads CASSLAGLGNTIYF. CDR3 bases: TGTGCCAGCAGTTTGGCAGGATTGGGAAACACCATATATTTT.

This chain uses TRBV9 with TRBJ2-7, with 10 bases that match TRBD2. With V trimmed by 4 bases and J by 6 bases, 10 bases remained unmatched. Germline V gene data show CDR1 as SGDLS and CDR2 as YYNGEE. The CDR3 spans 15 residues. The CDR3 DNA follows: TGTGCCAGCAGCCCAGGGGGCGAGCGGGAGGGCGAGCAGTACTTC. It codes for CASSPGGEREGEQYF.

J is TRBJ1-1 and V is TRBV2; 9 bases line up with TRBD1. Germline lookup yields CDR1 SNHLY and CDR2 FYNNEI. This CDR3 has 15 residues. The V gene end was trimmed by 7 bases and the J gene end by 3 bases; junction bases not matched to a gene: 9. CDR3 residues: CASTPGQGSYTEAFF. The CDR3 DNA is TGTGCCAGCACCCCTGGACAGGGGAGTTACACTGAAGCTTTCTTT.

This chain links TRBV29-1 with TRBJ2-7, with D possibly being TRBD1 (6 bases). V was trimmed by 1 base and J by 1 base, leaving 14 bases between them. Per the germline V gene, CDR1 is SQVTM and CDR2 is ANQGSEA. There are 15 residues in the CDR3. The CDR3 sequence is CSVEGQTGSSYEQYF. The DNA for the CDR3 is TGCAGCGTTGAAGGGCAAACAGGGTCGTCCTACGAGCAGTACTTC.

The V and J genes are TRBV7-6 and TRBJ1-4; no clear D gene. V shed 5 bases and J shed 7 bases, with 8 bases lying between them. This CDR3 comprises 12 residues. Germline V gene lookup returns CDR1 SGHVS and CDR2 FNYEAQ. This CDR3 reads CASSPWGEKLFF. The CDR3 DNA reads as TGTGCCAGCAGCCCTTGGGGTGAAAAACTGTTTTTT.

The chain couples TRBV30 to TRBJ2-5, with 12 bases lining up with TRBD2. Germline V gene sequence: CDR1 GTSNPN, CDR2 SVGIG (reference sequence). CDR3 length equals 13 residues. This CDR3 reads CAGGLAGTETQYF. The DNA of the CDR3 is TGTGCGGGCGGACTAGCGGGAACAGAGACCCAGTACTTC.

The gene calls are TRBV19 and TRBJ1-6; 7 bases agree with TRBD1. Germline CDR1 is LNHDA and CDR2 is SQIVND (reference sequence). Unmatched junction bases numbered 17, after V lost 5 bases and J lost 13 bases. The CDR3 has 16 amino acids. Here the CDR3 DNA reads TGTGCCAGTAGTTCTGGGACAGCGGGCCTAGTTCGGCCCCTCCACTTT. Protein product: CASSSGTAGLVRPLHF.

This clone showed up many times. CDR3 loop: CASSPQGQEDGYTF. CDR3 bases: TGCGCCAGCAGCCCCCAAGGACAGGAGGACGGCTACACCTTC. This rearrangement joins TRBV5-1 to TRBJ1-2; 7 nucleotides line up with TRBD1. After removal of 4 bases from V and 8 bases from J, the junction contained 11 bases not matched to a gene. This CDR3 comprises 14 residues. CDR1 and CDR2 from the germline V gene are SGHRS and YFSETQ.

The chain is built from TRBV7-2 and TRBJ2-1; D unclear. The CDR3 is 14 residues long. Germline CDR1 is SGHTA and CDR2 is FQGNSA. V lost 2 bases and J lost 8, with 13 bases in between. The CDR3 sequence: CASSLSFGRDEQFF. CDR3 nucleotides: TGTGCCAGCAGCTTATCTTTCGGTCGGGATGAGCAGTTCTTC. The full variable domain, completed using reference TRBV7-2 and TRBJ2-1, is GAGVSQSPSNKVTEKGKDVELRCDPISGHTALYWYRQSLGQGLEFLIYFQGNSAPDKSGLPSDRFSAERTGGSVSTLTIQRTQQEDSAVYLCASSLSFGRDEQFFGPGTRLTVL.

The rearrangement links TRBV4-1 to TRBJ2-7; TRBD2 matches at 14 bases. CDR1 and CDR2 from the germline V gene are MGHRA and YSYEKL. Germline trimming cut 0 bases from V and 5 bases from J; bases unmatched to any gene: 6. This CDR3 is 17 amino acids long. The CDR3 spells CASSQEGTSGSLDEQYF. CDR3 nucleotides: TGCGCCAGCAGCCAAGAGGGGACTAGCGGGAGTCTCGACGAGCAGTACTTC.

This clone was detected once. V usage is TRBV2 and J usage is TRBJ1-2, with 7 bases identical to TRBD1. Germline trimming cut 4 bases from V and 7 bases from J; bases unmatched to any gene: 12. The CDR3 consists of 15 residues. Germline loops: CDR1 SNHLY, CDR2 FYNNEI. The CDR3 DNA is TGTGCCAGCAGTGGTCAAGGGGGCACTGTAGGTGGCTACACCTTC. As protein: CASSGQGGTVGGYTF.

This clone was picked up one time. The V gene is TRBV6-5, the J gene TRBJ2-7, with TRBD2 as a possible D gene (5 bases). The V gene's germline CDR1 is MNHEY and CDR2 SVGAGI. Trimming left V 6 bases short and J 2 bases short, with 17 bases between. The CDR3 covers 15 residues. The CDR3 DNA reads TGTGCCAGCAGCACTCATGGTTGGGAGACCTACGAGCAGTACTTC. Translation: CASSTHGWETYEQYF.

The chain uses TRBV27 and TRBJ2-1; D is perhaps TRBD2 (5 bases). The CDR3 loop spans 15 amino acids. V gave up 1 base and J gave up 9 bases, with 16 bases separating them. Germline CDR1 and CDR2: MNHEY and SMNVEV (reference sequence). CDR3 amino acids: CASSLLLASSGEQFF. The CDR3 region has the DNA TGTGCCAGCAGTTTATTGTTAGCGAGTAGTGGTGAGCAGTTCTTC.

The V call is TRBV7-2, the J call TRBJ2-5; no clear D. Looked up from germline, CDR1 is SGHTA and CDR2 is FQGNSA. V was pared by 3 bases and J by 2 bases, with 13 bases between. The CDR3 runs to 15 residues. The chain's CDR3 is CASSFYLVAQETQYF. Here the CDR3 DNA reads TGTGCCAGCAGCTTTTACTTGGTGGCGCAAGAGACCCAGTACTTC.

The rearrangement links TRBV11-3 to TRBJ2-3; D is uncertain. Germline V gene data show CDR1 as SGHNT and CDR2 as YENEEA. The CDR3 contains 13 residues. V lost 3 bases to trimming and J lost 5 bases, with 9 bases between them. CDR3 DNA sequence: TGTGCCAGCAGCTTCATCACTGTAGATACGCAGTATTTT. Translating gives CASSFITVDTQYF.

The V and J genes are TRBV7-3 and TRBJ1-1, with 8 bases that match TRBD1. Germline V CDR1 and CDR2: SGHTA, FQGTGA. This CDR3 region has 14 residues. V trimming: 6 bases; J trimming: 0 bases; junction bases outside the gene matches: 3. The CDR3 region has the DNA TGTGCCAGCAGAGGACAGGGAATGAACACTGAAGCTTTCTTT. The encoded protein is CASRGQGMNTEAFF.

The chain combines TRBV7-6 with TRBJ1-3; D is undetermined. CDR3 size: 14 residues. CDR1 is SGHVS and CDR2 is FNYEAQ in the germline V gene. The V and J ends lost 5 bases and 1 base respectively, with 9 bases between them. The CDR3 region has the DNA TGTGCCAGCAGCCAGACACTGTCTGGAAACACCATATATTTT. Translated: CASSQTLSGNTIYF.

The chain couples TRBV5-4 to TRBJ1-4; 8 nucleotides agree with TRBD1. Germline V lookup: CDR1 SGHNT, CDR2 YYREEE (reference sequence). Trimming took 5 bases from V and 0 from J; bases not matched to a gene: 6. The CDR3 is made up of 16 amino acids. The CDR3 DNA follows: TGTGCCAGCAGTCGACAGGGGCGAGCAACTAATGAAAAACTGTTTTTT. It specifies CASSRQGRATNEKLFF.